These 7 T cell receptor beta chains were sequenced from one sample in a study of CD8 T cells in ankylosing spondylitis. TCRdb itself ran the 5' RACE reads through MiXCR, one entry per CDR3 protein. Of about 130,000 distinct CDR3 sequences detected, about 6.4% appear once; the ten largest clones hold less than 15%. Sequenced sample: blood, either unsorted or a sorted T cell fraction (not recorded which). The receptor source for this set is a male donor with ankylosing spondylitis or in good health (not recorded which).

About this clonotype: This could be a read error, since a much larger clone is one nucleotide away. V is TRBV29-1 and J is TRBJ2-1; the match to TRBD2 covers 12 bases. Germline CDR1 and CDR2: SQVTM and ANQGSEA. V was clipped by 7 bases and J by 13 bases; unmatched bases: 11. CDR3 length: 13 residues. The CDR3 loop is CSAASGRGETQFF. DNA of the CDR3: TGCAGCGCCGCTAGCGGGAGGGGTGAGACCCAGTTCTTC.

This clonotype has ten or more counts. This chain uses TRBV11-3 with TRBJ2-5; D unresolved. Germline CDR1 is SGHNT and CDR2 is YENEEA. CDR3 size: 15 residues. V was cut by 1 base and J by 4 bases, with 13 bases left in between. DNA of the CDR3: TGTGCCAGCAGCTTAGGCGAGAAGGAGCGAGAGACCCAGTACTTC. Translating it yields CASSLGEKERETQYF. The full variable domain, its missing parts supplied by reference TRBV11-3 and TRBJ2-5, is EAGVVQSPRYKIIEKKQPVAFWCNPISGHNTLYWYLQNLGQGPELLIRYENEEAVDDSQLPKDRFSAERLKGVDSTLKIQPAELGDSAVYLCASSLGEKERETQYFGPGTRLLVL.

This clonotype was recorded at least ten times. The J gene is TRBJ2-1, the V gene TRBV24-1; D may be TRBD2 (5 bases). Trimming stripped 0 bases from V and 6 bases from J, with 11 bases between. The V gene's germline CDR1 is KGHDR and CDR2 SFDVKD. CDR3 size: 15 residues. The CDR3: CATSDLRPGSNEQFF. CDR3 DNA sequence: TGTGCCACCAGTGATTTGCGTCCGGGAAGCAATGAGCAGTTCTTC.

A word on this clonotype: Given the absence of the conserved phenylalanine or tryptophan at the CDR3 end, a read error is likely. The chain couples TRBV6-1 to TRBJ1-2; a weak D match, TRBD1 (6 bases). CDR1 MNHNS and CDR2 SASEGT come from the germline V gene. The CDR3 loop spans 14 amino acids. The V gene lost 6 bases and the J gene lost 5 bases, with 16 bases spanning the gap. CDR3 sequence reads: CASSFGGAVYGYTC. The CDR3 DNA is TGTGCCAGCAGCTTCGGGGGCGCGGTTTATGGCTACACCTGC.

This clonotype was counted at least ten times. V and J are TRBV20-1 and TRBJ1-1; maybe TRBD1 (6 bases). Trimming removed 3 bases from V and 4 bases from J, with 15 bases in between. Germline V gene lookup returns CDR1 DFQATT and CDR2 SNEGSKA (reference sequence). The CDR3 consists of 14 residues. The CDR3 protein is CSARAQGHGTEAFF. DNA for the CDR3: TGCAGTGCTAGGGCCCAGGGACATGGCACTGAAGCTTTCTTT.

Many counts were recorded for this clonotype. This chain links TRBV7-2 with TRBJ2-3; weak D call: TRBD1 (6 bases). The V gene lost 7 bases and the J gene lost 2 bases, with 10 bases spanning the gap. CDR1 is SGHTA, CDR2 FQGNSA, per germline. The CDR3 has 13 residues. CDR3 protein: CASTVGATDTQYF. The CDR3 region has the DNA TGTGCCAGCACCGTGGGGGCCACAGATACGCAGTATTTT.

There are many counts of this clonotype. V and J are TRBV7-8 and TRBJ2-3, with TRBD1 matching 8 bases. The trim removed 1 base at V and 0 bases at J, leaving 6 bases unmatched. The V gene's germline CDR1 is SGHVS and CDR2 FQNEAQ. The CDR3 contains 17 residues. This chain's CDR3 is CASSLGTGKTSTDTQYF. DNA of the CDR3: TGTGCCAGCAGCTTAGGGACAGGGAAAACTAGCACAGATACGCAGTATTTT. Full variable domain (outside the CDR3, taken from reference TRBV7-8 and TRBJ2-3): GAGVSQSPRYKVAKRGQDVALRCDPISGHVSLFWYQQALGQGPEFLTYFQNEAQLDKSGLPSDRFFAERPEGSVSTLKIQRTQQEDSAVYLCASSLGTGKTSTDTQYFGPGTRLTVL.